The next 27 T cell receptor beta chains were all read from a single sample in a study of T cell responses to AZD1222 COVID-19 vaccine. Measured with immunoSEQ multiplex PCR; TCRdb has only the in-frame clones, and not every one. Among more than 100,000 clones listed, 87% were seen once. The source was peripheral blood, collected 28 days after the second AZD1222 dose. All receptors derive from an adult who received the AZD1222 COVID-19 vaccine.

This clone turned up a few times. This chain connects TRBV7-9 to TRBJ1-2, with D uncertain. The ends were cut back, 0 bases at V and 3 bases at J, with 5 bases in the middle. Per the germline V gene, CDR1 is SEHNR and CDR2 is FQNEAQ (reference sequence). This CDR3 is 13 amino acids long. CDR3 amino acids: CASSLATDYGYTF. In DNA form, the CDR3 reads TGTGCCAGCAGCTTAGCTACGGACTATGGCTACACCTTC.

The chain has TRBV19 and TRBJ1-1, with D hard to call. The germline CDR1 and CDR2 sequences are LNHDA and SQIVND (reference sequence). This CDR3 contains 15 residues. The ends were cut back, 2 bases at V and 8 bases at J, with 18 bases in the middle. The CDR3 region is CASSIIPGRKVEAFF. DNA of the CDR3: TGTGCCAGTAGTATAATCCCGGGGAGGAAGGTAGAAGCTTTCTTT.

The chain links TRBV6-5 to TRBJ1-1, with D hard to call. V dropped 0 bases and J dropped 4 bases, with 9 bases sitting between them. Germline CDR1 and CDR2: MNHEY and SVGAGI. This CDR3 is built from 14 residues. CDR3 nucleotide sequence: TGTGCCAGCAGTTACTCGGGGTCGGGCACTGAAGCTTTCTTT. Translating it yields CASSYSGSGTEAFF.

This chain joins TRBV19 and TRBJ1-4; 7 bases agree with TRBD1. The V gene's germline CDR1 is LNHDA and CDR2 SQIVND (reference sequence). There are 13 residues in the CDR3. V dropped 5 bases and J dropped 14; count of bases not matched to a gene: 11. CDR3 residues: CASSANRGVRLFF. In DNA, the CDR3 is TGTGCCAGTAGTGCTAACAGGGGCGTGCGGCTGTTTTTT.

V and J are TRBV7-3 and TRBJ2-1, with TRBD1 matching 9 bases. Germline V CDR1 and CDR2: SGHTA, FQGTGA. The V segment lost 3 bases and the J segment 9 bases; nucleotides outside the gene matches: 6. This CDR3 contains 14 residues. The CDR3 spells CASSLGTGIVEQFF. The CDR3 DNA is TGTGCCAGCAGCTTGGGGACAGGGATTGTTGAGCAGTTCTTC.

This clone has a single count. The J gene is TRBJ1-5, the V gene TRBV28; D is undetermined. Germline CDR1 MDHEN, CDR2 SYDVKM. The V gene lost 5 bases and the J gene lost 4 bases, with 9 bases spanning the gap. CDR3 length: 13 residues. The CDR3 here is CASSRGVNQPQHF. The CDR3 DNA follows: TGTGCCAGCAGTCGGGGAGTTAATCAGCCCCAGCATTTT.

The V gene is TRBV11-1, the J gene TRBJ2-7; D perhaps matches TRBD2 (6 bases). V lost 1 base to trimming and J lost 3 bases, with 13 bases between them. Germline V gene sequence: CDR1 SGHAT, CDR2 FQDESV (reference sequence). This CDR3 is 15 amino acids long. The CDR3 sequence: CASSLVGGEYYEQYF. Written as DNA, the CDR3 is TGTGCCAGCAGCTTAGTGGGGGGAGAATACTACGAGCAGTACTTC.

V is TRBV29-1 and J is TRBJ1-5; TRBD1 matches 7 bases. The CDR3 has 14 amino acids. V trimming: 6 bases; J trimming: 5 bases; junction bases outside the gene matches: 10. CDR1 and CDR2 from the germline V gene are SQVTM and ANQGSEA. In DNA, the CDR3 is TGCAGCGTCGCCCCGGGAGGGGGCGATCAGCCCCAGCATTTT. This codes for CSVAPGGGDQPQHF. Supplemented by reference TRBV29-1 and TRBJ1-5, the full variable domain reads SAVISQKPSRDICQRGTSLTIQCQVDSQVTMMFWYRQQPGQSLTLIATANQGSEATYESGFVIDKFPISRPNLTFSTLTVSNMSPEDSSIYLCSVAPGGGDQPQHFGDGTRLSIL.

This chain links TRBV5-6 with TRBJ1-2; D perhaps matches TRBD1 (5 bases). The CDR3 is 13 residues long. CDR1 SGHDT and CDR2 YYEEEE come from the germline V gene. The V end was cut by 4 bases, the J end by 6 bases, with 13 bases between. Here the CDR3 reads CASSMTVLHGYTF. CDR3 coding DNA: TGTGCCAGCAGCATGACAGTTTTGCATGGCTACACCTTC. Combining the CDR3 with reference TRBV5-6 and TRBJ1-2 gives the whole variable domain DAGVTQSPTHLIKTRGQQVTLRCSPKSGHDTVSWYQQALGQGPQFIFQYYEEEERQRGNFPDRFSGHQFPNYSSELNVNALLLGDSALYLCASSMTVLHGYTFGSGTRLTVV.

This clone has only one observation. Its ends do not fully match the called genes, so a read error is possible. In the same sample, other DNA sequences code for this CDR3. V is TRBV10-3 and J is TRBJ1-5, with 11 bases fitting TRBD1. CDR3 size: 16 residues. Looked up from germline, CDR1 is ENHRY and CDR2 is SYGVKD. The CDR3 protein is CATRDRGIYSNQPQHF. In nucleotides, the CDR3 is TGTGCCACCCGGGACAGGGGGATCTATAGCAATCAGCCCCAACATTTT.

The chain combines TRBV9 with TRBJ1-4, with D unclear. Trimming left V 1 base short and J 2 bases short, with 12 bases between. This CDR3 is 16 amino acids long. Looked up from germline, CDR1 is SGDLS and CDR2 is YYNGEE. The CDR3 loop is CASSVSGLNTNEKLFF. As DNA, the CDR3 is TGTGCCAGCAGCGTATCCGGGTTAAATACTAATGAAAAACTGTTTTTT. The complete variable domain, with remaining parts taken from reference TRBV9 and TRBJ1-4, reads DSGVTQTPKHLITATGQRVTLRCSPRSGDLSVYWYQQSLDQGLQFLIQYYNGEERAKGNILERFSAQQFPDLHSELNLSSLELGDSALYFCASSVSGLNTNEKLFFGSGTQLSVL.

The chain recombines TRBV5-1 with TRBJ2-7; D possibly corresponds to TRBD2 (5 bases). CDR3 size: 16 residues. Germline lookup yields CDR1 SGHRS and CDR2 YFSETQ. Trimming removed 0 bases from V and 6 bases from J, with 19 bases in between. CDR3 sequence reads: CASSLVVTRFSTEQYF. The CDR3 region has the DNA TGCGCCAGCAGCTTGGTGGTCACTAGATTTTCCACCGAGCAGTACTTC.

The CDR3 bases are TGCGCCAGCAGCTACACAACAGGGGGAACTAATGAAAAACTGTTTTTT. It is translated as CASSYTTGGTNEKLFF. The chain recombines TRBV5-1 with TRBJ1-4; 8 nucleotides agree with TRBD1. V lost 3 bases to trimming and J lost 1 base; unmatched junction nucleotides: 5. The CDR3 is 16 amino acids. Germline lookup yields CDR1 SGHRS and CDR2 YFSETQ.

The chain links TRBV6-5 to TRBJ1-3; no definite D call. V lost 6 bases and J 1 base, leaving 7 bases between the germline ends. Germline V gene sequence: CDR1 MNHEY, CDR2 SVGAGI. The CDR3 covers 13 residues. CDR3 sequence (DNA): TGTGCCAGCAGCCACCTATCTGGAAACACCATATATTTT. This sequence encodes CASSHLSGNTIYF.

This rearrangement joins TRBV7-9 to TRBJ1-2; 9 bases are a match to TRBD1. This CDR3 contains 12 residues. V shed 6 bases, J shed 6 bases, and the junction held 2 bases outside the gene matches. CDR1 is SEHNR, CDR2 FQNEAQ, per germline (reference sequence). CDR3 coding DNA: TGTGCCAGCAGACAGGGGGCTGATGGCTACACCTTC. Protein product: CASRQGADGYTF. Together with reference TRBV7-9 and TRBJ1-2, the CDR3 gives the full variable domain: DTGVSQNPRHKITKRGQNVTFRCDPISEHNRLYWYRQTLGQGPEFLTYFQNEAQLEKSRLLSDRFSAERPKGSFSTLEIQRTEQGDSAMYLCASRQGADGYTFGSGTRLTVV.

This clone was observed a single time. CDR3 sequence: CASSNPGGSGNQPQHF. The CDR3 DNA sequence: TGTGCCAGCAGCAATCCAGGGGGCTCGGGCAATCAGCCCCAGCATTTT. The gene calls are TRBV5-5 and TRBJ1-5; 8 bases are a match to TRBD1. The germline gives CDR1 SGHKS, CDR2 YYEKEE (reference sequence). J lost 2 bases, V lost 4 bases, and 8 bases had no gene match. The CDR3 is 16 amino acids.

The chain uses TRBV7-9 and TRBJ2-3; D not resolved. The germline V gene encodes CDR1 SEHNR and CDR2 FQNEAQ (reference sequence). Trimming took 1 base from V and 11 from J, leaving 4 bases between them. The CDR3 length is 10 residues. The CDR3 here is CASSLGEQYF. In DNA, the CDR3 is TGTGCCAGCAGCTTAGGAGAGCAGTATTTT.

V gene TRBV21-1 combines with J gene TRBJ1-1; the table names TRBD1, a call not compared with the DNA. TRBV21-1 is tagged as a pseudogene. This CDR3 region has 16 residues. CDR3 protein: CASSTRQGPMNTEAFF. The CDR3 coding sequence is TGTGCCAGCAGCACCAGACAGGGGCCGATGAACACTGAAGCTTTCTTT.

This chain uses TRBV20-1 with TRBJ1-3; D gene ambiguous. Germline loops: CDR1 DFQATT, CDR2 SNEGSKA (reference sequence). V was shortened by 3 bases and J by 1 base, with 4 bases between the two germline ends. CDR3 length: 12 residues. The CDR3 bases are TGCAGTGCTAGTGGATCTGGAAACACCATATATTTT. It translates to CSASGSGNTIYF.

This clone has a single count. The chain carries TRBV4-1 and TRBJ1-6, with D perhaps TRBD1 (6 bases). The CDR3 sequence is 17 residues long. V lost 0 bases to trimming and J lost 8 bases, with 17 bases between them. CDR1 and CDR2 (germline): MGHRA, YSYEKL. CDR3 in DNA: TGCGCCAGCAGCCAAGAAAGTGGTTCAGGGGATCATTCACCCCTCCACTTT. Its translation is CASSQESGSGDHSPLHF.

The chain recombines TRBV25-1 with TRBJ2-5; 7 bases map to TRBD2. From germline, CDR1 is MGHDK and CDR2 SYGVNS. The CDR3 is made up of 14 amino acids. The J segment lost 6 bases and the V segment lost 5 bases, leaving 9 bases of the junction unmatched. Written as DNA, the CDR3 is TGTGCCAGCAGTTCGGGGGGATCCATAAAGACCCAGTACTTC. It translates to CASSSGGSIKTQYF. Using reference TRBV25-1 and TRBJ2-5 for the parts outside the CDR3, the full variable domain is EADIYQTPRYLVIGTGKKITLECSQTMGHDKMYWYQQDPGMELHLIHYSYGVNSTEKGDLSSESTVSRIRTEHFPLTLESARPSHTSQYLCASSSGGSIKTQYFGPGTRLLVL.

CDR3 DNA: TGTGCCAGCAGTTTATCCGGGACAGGGGATTCACCCCTCCACTTT. Translated: CASSLSGTGDSPLHF. The rearrangement uses TRBV28 and TRBJ1-6; 10 bases agree with TRBD1. Trimming cost V 1 base and J 8 bases; bases outside gene matches: 2. This CDR3 comprises 15 residues. The germline gives CDR1 MDHEN, CDR2 SYDVKM.

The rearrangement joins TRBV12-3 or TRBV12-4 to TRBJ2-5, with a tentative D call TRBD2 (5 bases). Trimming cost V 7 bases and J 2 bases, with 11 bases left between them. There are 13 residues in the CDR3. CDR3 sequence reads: CASIRTGQETQYF. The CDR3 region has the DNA TGTGCCAGCATCAGGACGGGACAAGAGACCCAGTACTTC.

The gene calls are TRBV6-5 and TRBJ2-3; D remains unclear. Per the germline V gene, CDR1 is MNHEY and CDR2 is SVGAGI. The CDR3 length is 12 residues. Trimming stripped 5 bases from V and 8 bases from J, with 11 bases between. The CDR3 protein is CASSPYLGTQYF. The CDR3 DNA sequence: TGTGCCAGCAGTCCCTACCTGGGTACGCAGTATTTT.

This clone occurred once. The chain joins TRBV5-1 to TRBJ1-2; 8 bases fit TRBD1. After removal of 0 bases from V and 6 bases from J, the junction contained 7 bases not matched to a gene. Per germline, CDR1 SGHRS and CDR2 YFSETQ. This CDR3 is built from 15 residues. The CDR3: CASSLDGQGANGYTF. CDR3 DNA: TGCGCCAGCAGCTTGGATGGTCAGGGGGCAAATGGCTACACCTTC.

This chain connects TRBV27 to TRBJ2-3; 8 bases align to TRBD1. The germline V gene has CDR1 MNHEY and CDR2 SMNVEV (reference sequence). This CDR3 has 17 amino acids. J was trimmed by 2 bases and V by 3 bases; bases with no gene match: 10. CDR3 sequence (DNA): TGTGCCAGCAGTTTTGGGCCAGGGGGCTTCGTCACAGATACGCAGTATTTT. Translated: CASSFGPGGFVTDTQYF.

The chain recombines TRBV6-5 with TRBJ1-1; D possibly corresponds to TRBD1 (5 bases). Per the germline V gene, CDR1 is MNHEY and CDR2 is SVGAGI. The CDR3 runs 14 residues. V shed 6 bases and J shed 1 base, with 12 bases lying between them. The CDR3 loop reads CASSRQTGNTEAFF. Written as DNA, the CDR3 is TGTGCCAGCAGCCGACAGACTGGGAACACTGAAGCTTTCTTT.